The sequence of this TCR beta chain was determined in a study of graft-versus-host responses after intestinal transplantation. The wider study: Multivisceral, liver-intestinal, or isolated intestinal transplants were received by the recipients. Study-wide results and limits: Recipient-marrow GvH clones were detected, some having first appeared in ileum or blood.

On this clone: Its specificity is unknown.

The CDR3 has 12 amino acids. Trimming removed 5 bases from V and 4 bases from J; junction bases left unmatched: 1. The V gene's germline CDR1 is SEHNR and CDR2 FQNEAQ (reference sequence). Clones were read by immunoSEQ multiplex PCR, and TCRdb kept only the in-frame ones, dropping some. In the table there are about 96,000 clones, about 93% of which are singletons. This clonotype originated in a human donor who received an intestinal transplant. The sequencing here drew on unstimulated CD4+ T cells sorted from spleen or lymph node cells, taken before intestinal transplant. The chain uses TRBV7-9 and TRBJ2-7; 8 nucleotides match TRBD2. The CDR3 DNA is TGTGCCAGCAGCCGGGGGGGGTACGAGCAGTACTTC. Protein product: CASSRGGYEQYF.